A selection of T cell receptor beta chains follows, all from one sample in a study of blood T cells in healthy people across ages. Each CDR3 protein gets one entry after TCRdb re-called the 5' RACE reads with MiXCR. The data contain approximately 2,000,000 distinct CDR3 sequences, roughly 43% of them seen just once; the ten biggest clones take up 23%. Sample: blood. The receptors shown here come from a human donor in good health. Each CDR3 is given with its conserved first and last residue. D genes are given only for firm matches. Clone size is stated in some rows and not others, as once, few, many or a class when expanded.

j_gene: TRBJ1-6
d_gene: TRBD1
v_gene: TRBV10-3
abundance: .
CDR3nt: TGCGCCATCAGCTTCAGACCGACAGGGGAGAATTCGCCCCTCCACTTT
CDR3aa: CAISFRPTGENSPLHF

j_gene: TRBJ1-1
d_gene: .
v_gene: TRBV6-2/TRBV6-3
abundance: few
CDR3nt: TGTGCCAGTTCCAAAGGACAGTCGAACACTGAAGCTTTCTTT
CDR3aa: CASSKGQSNTEAFF

j_gene: TRBJ2-7
d_gene: .
v_gene: TRBV30
abundance: .
CDR3nt: TGTGCCTGGAGTGAAACTTACGAGCAGTACTTC
CDR3aa: CAWSETYEQYF

j_gene: TRBJ2-3
d_gene: .
v_gene: TRBV7-3
abundance: .
CDR3nt: TGTGCCAGCAGCTTAAGTGGAGGGGGCGCGTTATATACGCAGTATTTT
CDR3aa: CASSLSGGGALYTQYF

j_gene: TRBJ2-1
d_gene: .
v_gene: TRBV5-1
abundance: .
CDR3nt: TGCGCCAGCAGCTACAGATATGATGAGCAGTTCTTC
CDR3aa: CASSYRYDEQFF

j_gene: TRBJ2-3
d_gene: .
v_gene: TRBV29-1
abundance: few
CDR3nt: TGCAGCGTTCTGCAAGAGACCACAGATACGCAGTATTTT
CDR3aa: CSVLQETTDTQYF

j_gene: TRBJ2-7
d_gene: .
v_gene: TRBV3-1
abundance: .
CDR3nt: TGTGCCAGCAGCCCCACCCGGGGCCTGCCCTACGAGCAGTACTTC
CDR3aa: CASSPTRGLPYEQYF

j_gene: TRBJ2-4
d_gene: TRBD1
v_gene: TRBV29-1
abundance: many
CDR3nt: TGCAGCGTTGCGACAGGGCGGTCCAAAAACATTCAGTACTTC
CDR3aa: CSVATGRSKNIQYF

j_gene: TRBJ2-3
d_gene: .
v_gene: TRBV7-9
abundance: .
CDR3nt: TGTGCCAGCAGCCCAAGACTGGGGAGCACAGATACGCAGTATTTT
CDR3aa: CASSPRLGSTDTQYF

j_gene: TRBJ2-3
d_gene: .
v_gene: TRBV4-2
abundance: .
CDR3nt: TGTGCCAGCAGCCAAGAAAATGAAGATACGCAGTATTTT
CDR3aa: CASSQENEDTQYF

j_gene: TRBJ2-3
d_gene: .
v_gene: TRBV4-3
abundance: .
CDR3nt: TGCGCCAGCAGCCAAGATCCCCAGCCCGCAGATACGCAGTATTTT
CDR3aa: CASSQDPQPADTQYF

j_gene: TRBJ2-1
d_gene: TRBD2
v_gene: TRBV7-6
abundance: few
CDR3nt: TGTGCCAGCAGCTTCTCCATGGGCGGGGGGAACAATGAGCAGTTCTTC
CDR3aa: CASSFSMGGGNNEQFF

j_gene: TRBJ1-5
d_gene: TRBD1
v_gene: TRBV9
abundance: .
CDR3nt: TGTGCCAGCAGCGCCGGACAGGTAGCAATGGAGCCCCAGCATTTT
CDR3aa: CASSAGQVAMEPQHF

j_gene: TRBJ2-7
d_gene: TRBD1
v_gene: TRBV27
abundance: .
CDR3nt: TGTGCCAGCAGTTTAGGACAGGGGTGGCCCTACGAGCAGTACTTC
CDR3aa: CASSLGQGWPYEQYF

j_gene: TRBJ2-5
d_gene: TRBD2
v_gene: TRBV6-1
abundance: .
CDR3nt: TGTGCCAGCAGTGAGGGACTAGCGGGAATGGAGACCCAGTACTTC
CDR3aa: CASSEGLAGMETQYF

j_gene: TRBJ1-2
d_gene: .
v_gene: TRBV9
abundance: .
CDR3nt: TGTGCCAGCAGCGTAGCTCTTTTCGGAACTAACTATGGCTACACCTTC
CDR3aa: CASSVALFGTNYGYTF

j_gene: TRBJ2-7
d_gene: .
v_gene: TRBV6-1
abundance: .
CDR3nt: TGTGCCAGCAGTGAAGCTCCGGACCTCTACGAGCAGTACTTC
CDR3aa: CASSEAPDLYEQYF

j_gene: TRBJ1-2
d_gene: .
v_gene: TRBV9
abundance: .
CDR3nt: TGTGCCAGCAGCGTAGATGAGCGCCGAAACTATGGCTACACCTTC
CDR3aa: CASSVDERRNYGYTF

j_gene: TRBJ1-4
d_gene: .
v_gene: TRBV7-2
abundance: .
CDR3nt: TGTGCCAGCAGCTGGTTTGGGAGTAATGAAAAACTGTTTTTT
CDR3aa: CASSWFGSNEKLFF

j_gene: TRBJ2-6
d_gene: .
v_gene: TRBV7-2
abundance: once
CDR3nt: TGTTCCAGCAGCGAGTCACTCCCCTCTGGGGCCAACGTCCTGACTTTC
CDR3aa: CSSSESLPSGANVLTF

j_gene: TRBJ1-1
d_gene: .
v_gene: TRBV4-3
abundance: .
CDR3nt: TGCGCCAGCAGCCAAGGGTCGGACTCAGGGCATCGAGCTTTCTTT
CDR3aa: CASSQGSDSGHRAFF

j_gene: TRBJ2-1
d_gene: TRBD2
v_gene: TRBV11-2
abundance: .
CDR3nt: TGTGCCAGCAGCTACCCGGGACTAGCGGTCAATGAGCAGTTCTTC
CDR3aa: CASSYPGLAVNEQFF

j_gene: TRBJ2-1
d_gene: TRBD2
v_gene: TRBV12-3/TRBV12-4
abundance: .
CDR3nt: TGTGCCAGCAGTTTTGCGGGGGACTTCGGTGAGCAGTTCTTC
CDR3aa: CASSFAGDFGEQFF

j_gene: TRBJ1-4
d_gene: .
v_gene: TRBV7-8
abundance: few
CDR3nt: TGTGCCAGCAGCTTTGGGACGGGCGGTTTTGAAAAACTGTTTTTT
CDR3aa: CASSFGTGGFEKLFF

j_gene: TRBJ2-1
d_gene: TRBD1
v_gene: TRBV7-3
abundance: .
CDR3nt: TGTGCCAGCAGCTTGGGGACAGGGCATTACCACAATGAGCAGTTCTTC
CDR3aa: CASSLGTGHYHNEQFF

j_gene: TRBJ1-1
d_gene: .
v_gene: TRBV4-1
abundance: few
CDR3nt: TGCGCCAGCAGCCTCCGGACCCGAGAAAACACTGAAGCTTTCTTT
CDR3aa: CASSLRTRENTEAFF

j_gene: TRBJ2-1
d_gene: .
v_gene: TRBV2
abundance: .
CDR3nt: TGTGCCAGCAGTGAAGAGAGGATAGCTACCCATGAGCAGTTCTTC
CDR3aa: CASSEERIATHEQFF

j_gene: TRBJ2-1
d_gene: TRBD1
v_gene: TRBV7-8
abundance: .
CDR3nt: TGTGCCAGCAGCCCCCGGGACAGGGGCTCCAATGAGCAGTTCTTC
CDR3aa: CASSPRDRGSNEQFF

j_gene: TRBJ2-3
d_gene: .
v_gene: TRBV2
abundance: .
CDR3nt: TGTGCCAGCAGTGAAGGCTCTGTTGCCACGCAGTATTTT
CDR3aa: CASSEGSVATQYF

j_gene: TRBJ2-1
d_gene: .
v_gene: TRBV7-9
abundance: .
CDR3nt: TGTGCCAGCAGCCCCAGAGACAACTACAATGAGCAGTTCTTC
CDR3aa: CASSPRDNYNEQFF

j_gene: TRBJ2-1
d_gene: TRBD2
v_gene: TRBV27
abundance: .
CDR3nt: TGTGCCAGCAGTTTGAGCGGGGGGGCAATTCGCAATGAGCAGTTCTTC
CDR3aa: CASSLSGGAIRNEQFF

j_gene: TRBJ2-1
d_gene: .
v_gene: TRBV6-1
abundance: .
CDR3nt: TGTGCCAGGGGAGGAACCTCCTACAATGAGCAGTTCTTC
CDR3aa: CARGGTSYNEQFF

j_gene: TRBJ1-2
d_gene: .
v_gene: TRBV6-2/TRBV6-3
abundance: .
CDR3nt: TGTGCCAGCAAAAAGACAACTAACTATGGCTACACCTTC
CDR3aa: CASKKTTNYGYTF

j_gene: TRBJ2-2
d_gene: .
v_gene: TRBV10-3
abundance: few
CDR3nt: TGTGCCATCAGTGAGGCGGCCGGGGAGCTGTTTTTT
CDR3aa: CAISEAAGELFF